This TCR beta chain came from a study of blood T cells in healthy people across ages. This clonotype was recorded once. Its antigen is not identified. Study-level points and caveats: Nothing was known about donor CMV status, and this possibly confounded expanded clonotype changes. Both naive CD4+ cell counts and diversity were greater in long-lived donors than in aged donors.

Donation came from healthy Caucasian individuals in Russia who were aged roughly 6 to 95. The extraction recovered at least 5 micrograms of total RNA per sample. Together with a sample-barcoded 5' primer, a J-beta primer mix was included in a second PCR lasting about 6 to 11 cycles. In TCRdb, the 5' RACE reads were re-called with MiXCR into one record per CDR3 protein. The profile shows some 1,800,000 distinct CDR3 sequences, about two fifths of them singletons. The sequenced material came from blood. This clonotype was sampled from a human donor in good health.

The CDR3 region is CASSPQSQGALYF. The CDR3 DNA follows: TGTGCCAGTAGTCCCCAGAGTCAGGGGGCTCTGTACTTC. V gene TRBV12-3 or TRBV12-4 combines with J gene TRBJ2-5, with 8 bases fitting TRBD1. V lost 9 bases to trimming and J lost 13 bases; unmatched junction nucleotides: 16. The CDR3 has 13 residues.